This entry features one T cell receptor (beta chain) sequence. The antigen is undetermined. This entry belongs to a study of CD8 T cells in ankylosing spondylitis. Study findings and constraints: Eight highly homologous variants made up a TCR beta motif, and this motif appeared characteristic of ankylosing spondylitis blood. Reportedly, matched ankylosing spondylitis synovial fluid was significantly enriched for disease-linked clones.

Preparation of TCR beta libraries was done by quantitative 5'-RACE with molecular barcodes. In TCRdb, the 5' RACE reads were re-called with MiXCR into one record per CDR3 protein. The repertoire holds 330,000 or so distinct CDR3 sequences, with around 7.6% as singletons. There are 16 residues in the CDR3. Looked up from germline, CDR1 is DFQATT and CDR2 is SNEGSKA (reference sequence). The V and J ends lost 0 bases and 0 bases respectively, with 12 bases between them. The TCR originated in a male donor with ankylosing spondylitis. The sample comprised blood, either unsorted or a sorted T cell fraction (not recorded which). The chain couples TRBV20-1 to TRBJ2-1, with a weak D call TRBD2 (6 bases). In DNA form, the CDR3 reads TGCAGTGCTAGAGAGGTAGCGGAAGCCTCCTACAATGAGCAGTTCTTC. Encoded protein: CSAREVAEASYNEQFF.